The clone carrying this T cell receptor beta chain was picked up many times. The antigen remains undetermined. The data were taken from a study of T cells after posttransplantation cyclophosphamide. Study findings and constraints: Donor-recipient repertoire similarity was low at 1-2 months, rising over year one. Recipient CMV seropositivity and CMV reactivation strongly tracked TRB clonality.

On the day of bone marrow donation, the related graft donor provided peripheral blood. Trimming took 0 bases from V and 2 from J; bases not matched to a gene: 12. Germline loops: CDR1 SGHDN, CDR2 FVKESK. This CDR3 is built from 18 residues. The repertoire was sequenced with immunoSEQ multiplex PCR; TCRdb's copy has only in-frame clones and lacks some. The sample gives under 25,000 clones, none seen only once, and the top ten clones hold 6.6%. The TCR was taken from a woman aged 55-70 years in good health, CMV-negative, and a related stem cell transplant donor. Source material: PBMCs. V usage is TRBV14 and J usage is TRBJ2-7; 8 nucleotides agree with TRBD1. CDR3 DNA: TGTGCCAGCAGCCAAGATAGGTTAGTACGGGACAGGACCTACGAGCAGTACTTC. It is translated as CASSQDRLVRDRTYEQYF.